Each of the 2 T cell receptor beta chains below was sequenced from the same sample in a study of blood T cell repertoires in COVID-19. Method: immunoSEQ multiplex PCR; TCRdb's copy keeps in-frame clones and lacks some. The data show more than 90,000 clones, approximately 85% seen once. Sequenced material: peripheral blood. The source is a human donor in a cohort sampled during active COVID-19.

The chain couples TRBV18 to TRBJ1-6; unclear D gene. The V and J ends lost 5 bases and 8 bases respectively, with 22 bases between them. This CDR3 region has 17 residues. CDR1 KGHSH and CDR2 LQKENI come from the germline V gene. CDR3 residues: CASSDLGPGGGYSPLHF. The CDR3 coding sequence is TGTGCCAGCTCAGATCTTGGACCAGGAGGAGGGTATTCACCCCTCCACTTT.

This clone was counted once. The V gene is TRBV3-1 (or the pseudogene TRBV3-2), the J gene TRBJ2-7, with D tentatively TRBD1 (5 bases). The CDR3 has 12 residues. The V gene lost 0 bases and the J gene lost 9 bases, with 9 bases spanning the gap. From germline, CDR1 is LGHDT and CDR2 YNNKEL (reference sequence). The CDR3 sequence: CASSQDSQGQYF. CDR3 bases: TGTGCCAGCAGCCAAGATTCCCAGGGGCAGTACTTC.